The entry below gives a single T cell receptor beta chain sequence along with its context. Its specific antigen is unknown. Base qualities are not provided; no much larger clone lies one nucleotide away. The sample originates from a study of T cell responses to AZD1222 COVID-19 vaccine (dated by TCRdb to about 2021). The study in broad terms: TCR sequencing covered 230 or so trial participants: 200 to 210 given two doses of AZD1222 and 26 given two doses of MenACWY control vaccine. Enrollment into the trials was organized by age into subgroups of 18-55, 56-69 and 70-plus years, and those subgroups contained roughly 150, 30 and 60 TCR-sequenced participants, respectively. Summary of the overall study and its limitations: No day 14 peak-response samples were available, so repertoires were characterized only after the peak T cell response. In the small 56-69-year group, the increase in depth fell short of significance, most likely because of low power. Participants were mostly white British, with more females than males. The authors suggested clonal diversity may have been underestimated. Only a handful of AZD1222 recipients were SARS-CoV-2 seropositive at baseline, limiting conclusions about previously exposed vaccinees. Vaccine-associated CD4 TCRs spanned the whole spike protein, with dominant responses in regions 160-218 and 743-854. Spike-specific TCR breadth and depth rose significantly after two AZD1222 doses compared with day 0 and with MenACWY recipients. Reportedly, almost half of the unique spike-specific TCRs recognized epitopes lying outside the regions that are mutated in the B.1.351 and B.1.1.7 variants.

The time point label for this specimen denotes: about 28 days (+/-7) after the second vaccine dose. Because spike-specific TCR depth and breadth did not differ between the two schedules, AZD1222 recipients who got a second dose at roughly 4 weeks were pooled with those who got a second dose at roughly 12 weeks. Vaccinee samples came from UK trials COV001 and COV002, including a single-blind randomized controlled phase 2/3 trial of AZD1222 (ChAdOx1 nCoV-19) in healthy adults. For TCRbeta chain sequencing, PBMC samples were collected from trial participants at day 0 and at day 28 after the second dose. Trimming accounts for 3 bases at V and 7 bases at J, while the number of junction bases matched to no gene is 4. Via the germline V gene, CDR1 is KGHSH and CDR2 LQKENI. The CDR3 spans 13 residues, from the cysteine through the phenylalanine. Here the CDR3 DNA is all that survives: 39 bases in frame from base 1.

The CDR3 regions of human TCRbeta chains were analyzed by immunosequencing. The original methods were these. Repertoire TCRs were checked for matches against a reference library of SARS-CoV-2-specific TCRs that had been generated using the MIRA antigen-specificity platform. Breadth was defined as the fraction of unique TCRs that were SARS-CoV-2-associated, and depth was defined as the fraction of total T cells that were SARS-CoV-2-associated. Using the MIRA data, each spike-specific TCR was assigned both to the spike region to which the TCR was reactive and to a CD4 or CD8 class. Log10-transformed breadth and depth values were compared by one-way ANOVA with Sidak's multiple comparisons tests. Held by TCRdb, this immuneACCESS table contains in-frame sequences only and omits some clones. Under half of the omission traces to an unresolved V gene where checked; the cause of the rest is unknown. V, J and clone size derive from that table, while D and trimming were established from the DNA sequence. For this sample there are 130,000 or so clones; 70% to 90% appear just once. Jointly, the top ten make up around 5% of the sample.

The sequences come from peripheral blood, collected 28 days after the second AZD1222 dose. This chain is built from TRBV18 and TRBJ1-2; a stretch of 8 junction bases matches TRBD1. This sequence was found in an adult who received the AZD1222 COVID-19 vaccine. The bases are TGTGCCAGCTCACCGGGACAGGACAGTGGCTACACCTTC. It codes for CASSPGQDSGYTF.